This T cell receptor beta chain is from a study of cytomegalovirus exposure and HLA in healthy donors. Notes on this clone: The sample contains more than one DNA sequence encoding this CDR3.

This CDR3 comprises 13 residues. Trimming cost V 8 bases and J 3 bases; bases outside gene matches: 7. The V gene's germline CDR1 is LNHDA and CDR2 SQIVND (reference sequence). PCR involved 60 Vbeta and 13 Jbeta primers. The table came from immunoSEQ multiplex PCR; TCRdb's copy has only in-frame clones and leaves some out. The sample yields roughly 180,000 clones, roughly 80% seen once. The rearrangement joins TRBV19 to TRBJ2-7, with TRBD1 matching over 7 bases. The clonotype comes from a woman aged 35 to 49 in good health and CMV-seropositive. The sample taken for sequencing was PBMCs. The CDR3, as DNA: TGTGCCAGTTCGACCAGACAGGGCTACGAGCAGTACTTC. Residues: CASSTRQGYEQYF.